These 21 T cell receptor beta chains share one sample of origin, sequenced in a study of cytomegalovirus exposure and HLA in healthy donors. Primers for the PCR totalled 60 Vbeta and 13 Jbeta. TCRdb's copy holds only in-frame clones and misses some; the assay was immunoSEQ multiplex PCR. The sample includes tens of thousands of clones, over 65% of them seen just once. Sample: PBMCs. These TCRs come from a man aged 50-60 years in good health and CMV-seropositive.

This clone was seen once. The chain links TRBV18 to TRBJ1-3, with 8 bases lining up with TRBD1. This CDR3 is 15 amino acids long. The trim removed 6 bases at V and 3 bases at J, leaving 7 bases unmatched. Per the germline V gene, CDR1 is KGHSH and CDR2 is LQKENI. CDR3 residues: CASSAATGVGNTIYF. Written as DNA, the CDR3 is TGTGCCAGCTCGGCCGCGACAGGGGTTGGAAACACCATATATTTT.

The chain employs TRBV5-1 and TRBJ2-3; D possibly corresponds to TRBD2 (6 bases). The V end lost 0 bases, the J end lost 1 base, and 9 bases lay between the germline ends. Germline lookup yields CDR1 SGHRS and CDR2 YFSETQ. The CDR3 sequence is 15 residues long. This CDR3 reads CASSLGRDGTDTQYF. In DNA form, the CDR3 reads TGCGCCAGCAGCTTGGGGCGGGACGGCACAGATACGCAGTATTTT.

This clone occurred a few times. The V gene is TRBV9, the J gene TRBJ1-2; D may be TRBD1 (6 bases). Trimming took 0 bases from V and 4 from J, leaving 10 bases between them. Germline values: CDR1 SGDLS, CDR2 YYNGEE. The CDR3 loop spans 14 amino acids. The CDR3 DNA reads as TGTGCCAGCAGCGTAGGCGGGGGCGCCTATGGCTACACCTTC. This encodes CASSVGGGAYGYTF.

The chain links TRBV5-1 to TRBJ1-3, with TRBD1 matching 8 bases. Unmatched junction bases numbered 2, after V lost 0 bases and J lost 0 bases. From germline, CDR1 is SGHRS and CDR2 YFSETQ. The CDR3 is 16 residues long. The CDR3 DNA is TGCGCCAGCAGCTTGGCAGGGGGCGTCTCTGGAAACACCATATATTTT. Translating it yields CASSLAGGVSGNTIYF.

The chain recombines TRBV9 with TRBJ1-1; D not resolved. The CDR3 has 13 amino acids. Trimming took off 0 bases at V and 2 bases at J, with 5 bases between the two ends. The germline gives CDR1 SGDLS, CDR2 YYNGEE. CDR3 nucleotides: TGTGCCAGCAGCGTAGTATTAAACACTGAAGCTTTCTTT. Its protein is CASSVVLNTEAFF.

The J gene is TRBJ1-1, the V gene TRBV30; the D is unclear. Germline V CDR1 and CDR2: GTSNPN, SVGIG (reference sequence). Trimming stripped 1 base from V and 1 base from J, with 13 bases between. The CDR3 has 15 residues. CDR3 coding DNA: TGTGCCTGGAGTGCCTCGCCCCAGTGGAACACTGAAGCTTTCTTT. Protein sequence: CAWSASPQWNTEAFF.

Only a few counts were recorded for this clone. The CDR3 DNA reads TGTGCCATCAGTCGAGAAGAGACCCAGTACTTC. Encoded protein: CAISREETQYF. The chain is built from TRBV10-3 and TRBJ2-5, with no clear D. CDR1 is ENHRY, CDR2 SYGVKD, per germline. Trimming cost V 5 bases and J 3 bases, with 4 bases left between them. The CDR3 length is 11 residues.

This clone was observed a handful of times. The rearrangement links TRBV9 to TRBJ1-4; D unclear. Trimming took off 3 bases at V and 4 bases at J, with 13 bases between the two ends. Germline CDR1 SGDLS, CDR2 YYNGEE. This CDR3 has 15 amino acids. CDR3 loop: CASSAWDRDNEKLFF. CDR3 DNA sequence: TGTGCCAGCAGCGCCTGGGATCGGGATAATGAAAAACTGTTTTTT.

J is TRBJ2-3 and V is TRBV7-2; 8 nucleotides match TRBD2. The CDR3 extends over 16 amino acids. After removal of 2 bases from V and 2 bases from J, the junction contained 6 bases not matched to a gene. Per germline, CDR1 SGHTA and CDR2 FQGNSA. In nucleotides, the CDR3 is TGTGCCAGCAGCTTACGGGCGGGAGGTTTCACAGATACGCAGTATTTT. Protein sequence: CASSLRAGGFTDTQYF. The variable domain in full, with the rest retrieved from reference TRBV7-2 and TRBJ2-3, is GAGVSQSPSNKVTEKGKDVELRCDPISGHTALYWYRQSLGQGLEFLIYFQGNSAPDKSGLPSDRFSAERTGGSVSTLTIQRTQQEDSAVYLCASSLRAGGFTDTQYFGPGTRLTVL.

The V and J genes are TRBV30 and TRBJ2-7, with 7 bases that match TRBD2. Germline lookup yields CDR1 GTSNPN and CDR2 SVGIG (reference sequence). The V segment lost 8 bases and the J segment 0 bases; nucleotides outside the gene matches: 7. The CDR3 extends over 13 amino acids. The CDR3 region is CAGKGDYSYEQYF. CDR3 sequence (DNA): TGTGCCGGAAAAGGGGACTACTCCTACGAGCAGTACTTC.

This chain uses TRBV5-6 with TRBJ1-4; the D is unclear. This CDR3 region has 14 residues. V lost 2 bases to trimming and J lost 3 bases, with 8 bases between them. Germline assignment: CDR1 SGHDT and CDR2 YYEEEE. The CDR3, as DNA: TGTGCCAGCAGCTTCCGGGTCTCTAATGAAAAACTGTTTTTT. Translating it yields CASSFRVSNEKLFF.

The genes are TRBV7-6 and TRBJ2-2; D is uncertain. CDR1 SGHVS and CDR2 FNYEAQ come from the germline V gene. V was shortened by 1 base and J by 6 bases, with 9 bases between the two germline ends. This CDR3 is 14 amino acids long. CDR3 in amino acids: CASSLELTSGELFF. The CDR3 region has the DNA TGTGCCAGCAGCTTAGAATTGACATCCGGGGAGCTGTTTTTT.

This clone was recorded only once. This sequence joins TRBV30 and TRBJ1-1; tentatively, D is TRBD1 (5 bases). Trimming took off 2 bases at V and 4 bases at J, with 11 bases between the two ends. This CDR3 spans 13 amino acids. CDR1 and CDR2 (germline): GTSNPN, SVGIG (reference sequence). The CDR3 DNA reads as TGTGCCTGGAGTAGGGGAGGTGTCACTGAAGCTTTCTTT. Encoded protein: CAWSRGGVTEAFF.

This clone was observed a few times. Other DNA sequences of this sample code for an identical CDR3. The CDR3 DNA reads as TGTGCCAGCAGCGTAGCGGGGACAGGGGGCAACACCATATATTTT. Amino acid sequence: CASSVAGTGGNTIYF. The V and J genes are TRBV9 and TRBJ1-3; 12 bases align to TRBD1. The V segment lost 0 bases and the J segment 7 bases; nucleotides outside the gene matches: 2. The CDR3 has 15 residues. Germline CDR1 SGDLS, CDR2 YYNGEE.

The chain is built from TRBV6-5 and TRBJ2-5; the match to TRBD2 covers 10 bases. The germline V gene has CDR1 MNHEY and CDR2 SVGAGI. CDR3 length equals 14 residues. V trimming: 2 bases; J trimming: 3 bases; junction bases outside the gene matches: 0. As DNA, the CDR3 is TGTGCCAGCAGTTACCTAGCGGGAGAAGAGACCCAGTACTTC. Residues: CASSYLAGEETQYF.

CDR3 DNA: TGTGCCAGCAGTTTTCGGACAGACCTAGGTGAAGCTTTCTTT. It is translated as CASSFRTDLGEAFF. This sequence joins TRBV27 and TRBJ1-1; D is possibly TRBD1 (6 bases). CDR3 length: 14 amino acids. V gave up 3 bases and J gave up 7 bases, with 15 bases separating them. From germline, CDR1 is MNHEY and CDR2 SMNVEV (reference sequence).

This clone has only a few counts. The CDR3, as DNA: TGTGCCATCAGTACCACAGGGGGCGCGACAGATACGCAGTATTTT. This gives the protein CAISTTGGATDTQYF. This chain joins TRBV10-3 and TRBJ2-3; 9 bases align to TRBD1. This CDR3 region has 15 residues. V trimming: 5 bases; J trimming: 3 bases; junction bases outside the gene matches: 6. The germline gives CDR1 ENHRY, CDR2 SYGVKD.

CDR3 in amino acids: CASNFQGADYGYTF. For the CDR3, the DNA is TGCGCCAGCAACTTCCAGGGGGCAGACTATGGCTACACCTTC. The chain recombines TRBV5-1 with TRBJ1-2; 8 bases match TRBD1. This CDR3 is built from 14 residues. V shed 6 bases and J 3 bases; nucleotides not matched to a gene: 7. Germline V gives CDR1 SGHRS, CDR2 YFSETQ.

The rearrangement links TRBV7-6 to TRBJ1-3, with D possibly being TRBD1 (6 bases). Deletions cut 1 base from V and 7 bases from J, with 14 bases between. The germline gives CDR1 SGHVS, CDR2 FNYEAQ. This CDR3 region has 15 residues. This chain's CDR3 is CASSLDLQGGNTIYF. The CDR3 DNA sequence: TGTGCCAGCAGCTTAGATCTACAGGGCGGCAACACCATATATTTT.

The rearrangement joins TRBV27 to TRBJ2-1, with 13 bases matching TRBD2. Germline V gene lookup returns CDR1 MNHEY and CDR2 SMNVEV (reference sequence). The V segment lost 5 bases and the J segment 7 bases; nucleotides outside the gene matches: 5. The CDR3 sequence is 15 residues long. The CDR3 DNA is TGTGCCAGCAGTCACCGGACTAGCGGGGGTAATGAGCAGTTCTTC. This codes for CASSHRTSGGNEQFF.

This sequence joins TRBV18 and TRBJ2-7; D is perhaps TRBD2 (6 bases). The ends were cut back, 3 bases at V and 1 base at J, with 7 bases in the middle. There are 13 residues in the CDR3. Germline V gene data show CDR1 as KGHSH and CDR2 as LQKENI. The CDR3 loop reads CASSPGGSYEQYF. CDR3 sequence (DNA): TGTGCCAGCTCACCCGGGGGATCCTACGAGCAGTACTTC.